What follows are 14 T cell receptor beta chains derived from one specimen sequenced in a study of T cells in Graves' hyperthyroidism and ophthalmopathy. Amplification of TCR beta CDR3 regions used RNA as the template. First-round RT-PCR with HTBI primers amplified the TCR CDR3 region. Via MiXCR, TCRdb re-called the multiplex PCR reads, giving one row per CDR3 protein. Among around 99,000 distinct CDR3 sequences listed, about a sixth were seen once. Specimen: blood. Receptors were obtained from a woman aged 45-59 years with Graves' hyperthyroidism.

CDR3 in DNA: TGCGCCAGCAGCGAGGGCCACCGACCCTCTGGAAACACCATATATTTT. Translating it yields CASSEGHRPSGNTIYF. The V call is TRBV5-1, the J call TRBJ1-3; D remains ambiguous. The CDR3 has 16 residues. Looked up from germline, CDR1 is SGHRS and CDR2 is YFSETQ. V lost 4 bases and J 0 bases, leaving 14 bases between the germline ends.

This clonotype appeared many times. This chain links TRBV2 with TRBJ2-2, with TRBD1 matching over 8 bases. The ends lost 9 bases at V and 2 bases at J; junction bases unmatched: 5. The CDR3 consists of 14 residues. Germline V CDR1 and CDR2: SNHLY, FYNNEI. CDR3 DNA sequence: TGTGCCAGTAAGGACAGGGACAACACCGGGGAGCTGTTTTTT. Translated: CASKDRDNTGELFF.

This clonotype was recorded many times. V and J are TRBV27 and TRBJ2-3, with D perhaps matching TRBD2 (5 bases). Germline V gene lookup returns CDR1 MNHEY and CDR2 SMNVEV (reference sequence). The CDR3 totals 15 residues. V was pared by 9 bases and J by 2 bases, with 18 bases between. The chain's CDR3 is CASRRLAAFTDTQYF. CDR3 DNA sequence: TGTGCCAGTCGCCGGCTAGCAGCCTTCACAGATACGCAGTATTTT.

This clonotype was seen many times. The J gene is TRBJ1-2, the V gene TRBV2; a weak D match, TRBD1 (5 bases). Per the germline V gene, CDR1 is SNHLY and CDR2 is FYNNEI. V gave up 6 bases and J gave up 5 bases, with 10 bases separating them. The CDR3 extends over 12 amino acids. The CDR3 loop is CASRLSGYGYTF. The CDR3, as DNA: TGTGCCAGCAGACTATCAGGGTATGGCTACACCTTC.

This clonotype appeared many times. The chain couples TRBV20-1 to TRBJ2-3; 12 nucleotides line up with TRBD2. CDR1 DFQATT and CDR2 SNEGSKA come from the germline V gene (reference sequence). The CDR3 totals 17 residues. The V gene end was trimmed by 3 bases and the J gene end by 1 base; junction bases not matched to a gene: 8. CDR3 sequence: CSARSPLAGGGTDTQYF. The CDR3 DNA sequence: TGCAGTGCTAGGTCCCCTCTAGCGGGGGGGGGCACAGATACGCAGTATTTT.

J is TRBJ2-5 and V is TRBV11-2, with 7 bases aligning to TRBD1. There are 14 residues in the CDR3. V was clipped by 4 bases and J by 3 bases; unmatched bases: 5. Germline values: CDR1 SGHAT, CDR2 FQNNGV. This chain's CDR3 is CASSSGQTKETQYF. The CDR3 nucleotides are TGTGCCAGCAGCTCGGGACAGACGAAAGAGACCCAGTACTTC.

The sample holds a few counts of this clonotype. This chain joins TRBV6-1 and TRBJ1-5; 7 bases align to TRBD1. Germline V gene data show CDR1 as MNHNS and CDR2 as SASEGT. Trimming at V came to 0 bases and at J to 6 bases, leaving 2 bases not matched to a gene. The CDR3 runs 14 residues. The CDR3 sequence: CASSEAGGFQPQHF. CDR3 in DNA: TGTGCCAGCAGTGAAGCAGGGGGCTTTCAGCCCCAGCATTTT.

This clonotype was seen repeatedly, ten times or more. J is TRBJ1-3 and V is TRBV6-1, with D possibly TRBD1 on 5 matching bases. V lost 8 bases and J lost 0, with 11 bases in between. Per the germline V gene, CDR1 is MNHNS and CDR2 is SASEGT. CDR3 length: 14 amino acids. CDR3 nucleotide sequence: TGTGCCAGCGGACAACCTTTCTCTGGAAACACCATATATTTT. As protein: CASGQPFSGNTIYF.

This clonotype showed up many times. This chain joins TRBV19 and TRBJ1-5; 11 nucleotides agree with TRBD1. The CDR3 spans 18 residues. In germline, CDR1 is LNHDA, CDR2 SQIVND (reference sequence). V was clipped by 4 bases and J by 6 bases; unmatched bases: 14. The chain's CDR3 is CASSNRHGQGAAGQPQHF. The CDR3 DNA reads TGTGCCAGTAGTAACCGGCATGGACAGGGGGCGGCTGGTCAGCCCCAGCATTTT.

Notes on this clonotype: A much larger clone differs from this one at a single base, so this may be a read error. This sequence joins TRBV29-1 and TRBJ1-3; D ambiguous. The length of the CDR3 is 13 residues. Germline CDR1 is SQVTM and CDR2 is ANQGSEA. CDR3 region: CRVEDGFENTIYF. CDR3 in DNA: TGCAGGGTTGAAGACGGTTTCGAAAACACCATATATTTT.

This clonotype was seen repeatedly, ten times or more. This chain uses TRBV24-1 with TRBJ1-5; TRBD1 matches 8 bases. Trimming took 2 bases from V and 6 from J; bases not matched to a gene: 8. The germline gives CDR1 KGHDR, CDR2 SFDVKD. The CDR3 spans 16 residues. CDR3 in amino acids: CATSDSTRTGSQPQHF. The CDR3, as DNA: TGTGCCACCAGTGATTCAACTCGGACAGGGAGTCAGCCCCAGCATTTT.

This clonotype has a count of ten or more. The chain has TRBV20-1 and TRBJ2-1, with a tentative D call TRBD1 (5 bases). V dropped 0 bases and J dropped 0 bases, with 9 bases sitting between them. The CDR3 is made up of 15 amino acids. Germline-derived CDR1 and CDR2 are DFQATT and SNEGSKA (reference sequence). The CDR3 sequence: CSARDQGSSYNEQFF. Here the CDR3 DNA reads TGCAGTGCTAGAGATCAGGGCAGCTCCTACAATGAGCAGTTCTTC.

The table lists this clonotype with many counts. The chain uses TRBV12-3 or TRBV12-4 and TRBJ1-5; D uncertain. There are 13 residues in the CDR3. The V end lost 3 bases, the J end lost 5 bases, and 8 bases lay between the germline ends. The CDR3 coding sequence is TGTGCCAGCAGTTTGTACGAGGATCAGCCCCAGCATTTT. Translating gives CASSLYEDQPQHF.

The sample holds many counts of this clonotype. The rearrangement uses TRBV27 and TRBJ2-5; D may be TRBD1 (5 bases). The CDR3 covers 15 residues. Germline V CDR1 and CDR2: MNHEY, SMNVEV (reference sequence). Between the trimmed V and J ends, which lost 4 bases and 2 bases, there was a span of 14 bases. The CDR3 DNA reads TGTGCCAGCAGTTCCGCAGGGTTGGGACAAGAGACCCAGTACTTC. Its translation is CASSSAGLGQETQYF.